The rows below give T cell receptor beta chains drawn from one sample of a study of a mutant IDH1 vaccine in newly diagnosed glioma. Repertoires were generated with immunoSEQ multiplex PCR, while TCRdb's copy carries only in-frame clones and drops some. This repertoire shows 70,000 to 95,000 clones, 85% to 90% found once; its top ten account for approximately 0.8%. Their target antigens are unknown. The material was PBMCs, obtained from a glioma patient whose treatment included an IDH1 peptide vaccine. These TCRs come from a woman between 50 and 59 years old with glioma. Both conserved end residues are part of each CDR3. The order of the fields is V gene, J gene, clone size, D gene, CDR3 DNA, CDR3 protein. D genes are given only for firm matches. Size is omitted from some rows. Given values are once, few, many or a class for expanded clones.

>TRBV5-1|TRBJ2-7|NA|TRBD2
TGCGCCAGCAGCCAATGGACTAGCGGGAGGGGAGTGGTCTACGAGCAGTACTTC
CASSQWTSGRGVVYEQYF
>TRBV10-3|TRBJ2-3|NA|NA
TGTGCCATCAGTGTAGTTCCGACAGATACGCAGTATTTT
CAISVVPTDTQYF
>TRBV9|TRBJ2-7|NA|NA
TGTGCCAGCAGCGTAGGCAGGGTTGGCTACGAGCAGTACTTC
CASSVGRVGYEQYF
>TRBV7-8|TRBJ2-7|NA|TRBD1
TGTGCCAGCAGCTTAGGGACAGGGGGCGTCGAGCAGTACTTC
CASSLGTGGVEQYF
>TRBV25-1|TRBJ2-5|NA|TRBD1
TGTGCCAGCAGTGCGACTCCCAACAGGGGACGAGGGGAGACCCAGTACTTC
CASSATPNRGRGETQYF
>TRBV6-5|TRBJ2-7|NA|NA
TGTGCCAGCACCGGGCTGTACGAGCAGTACTTC
CASTGLYEQYF
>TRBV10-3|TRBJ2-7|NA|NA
TGTGCCATCAGTGAGCAGGGGCTGCACGAGCAGTACTTC
CAISEQGLHEQYF
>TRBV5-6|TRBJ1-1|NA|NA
TGTGCCAGCAGCTTGGGCGGGGGCCGGGAAGCTTTCTTT
CASSLGGGREAFF
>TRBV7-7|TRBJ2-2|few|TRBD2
TGTGCTAGCAGCTTAAGCGGGAACGGGGAGCTGTTTTTT
CASSLSGNGELFF
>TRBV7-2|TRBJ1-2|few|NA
TGTGCCAGCTTGGAGCGGGGAATCTATGGCTACACCTTC
CASLERGIYGYTF
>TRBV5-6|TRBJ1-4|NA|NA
TGTGCCAGCAGCCCCACAAGAAGTAATGAAAAACTGTTTTTT
CASSPTRSNEKLFF
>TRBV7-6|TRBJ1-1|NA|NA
TGTGCCAGCAGCTTAGGCACTGAAGCTTTCTTT
CASSLGTEAFF
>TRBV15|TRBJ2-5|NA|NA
TGTGCCACCAGCAGAGACAGGGGAGAAGAGACCCAGTACTTC
CATSRDRGEETQYF
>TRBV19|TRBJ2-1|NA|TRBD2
TGTGCCAGCCGGGGCTGGCGGGAGATTCGGTTTGGAACACACGAGCAGTTCTTC
CASRGWREIRFGTHEQFF
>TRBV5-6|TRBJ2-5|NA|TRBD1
TGTGCCAGCAGCTTGTGGGGCGAAAGGACAGGGGAAGAGACCCAGTACTTC
CASSLWGERTGEETQYF
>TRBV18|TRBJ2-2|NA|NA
TGTGCCAGCTCACCGACCCGTAACACCGGGGAGCTGTTTTTT
CASSPTRNTGELFF
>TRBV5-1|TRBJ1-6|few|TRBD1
TGCGCCAGCAGCTTGGATGCAGGGGGTAATTCACCCCTCCACTTT
CASSLDAGGNSPLHF
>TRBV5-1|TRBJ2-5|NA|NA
TGCGCCAGCGGGCTTTCTGTGGGGCAAGAGACCCAGTACTTC
CASGLSVGQETQYF
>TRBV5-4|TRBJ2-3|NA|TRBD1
TGTGCCAGCAGCTTTGAACAGGGGGCCGGCACAGATACGCAGTATTTT
CASSFEQGAGTDTQYF
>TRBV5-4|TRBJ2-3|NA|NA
TGTGCCAGCAGCGAGGGGGGTACCGGGTCGCCCACAGATACGCAGTATTTT
CASSEGGTGSPTDTQYF
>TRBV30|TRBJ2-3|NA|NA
TGTGCCTGGAGTTGGGCCACCTCAGATACGCAGTATTTT
CAWSWATSDTQYF
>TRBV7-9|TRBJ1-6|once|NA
TGTGCCAGCAGCACGGAAGGCGGCGGTAATTCACCCCTCCACTTT
CASSTEGGGNSPLHF
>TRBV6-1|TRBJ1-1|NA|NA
TGTGCCAGCAGTGTAGAACAGGGAAGGGGCACTGAAGCTTTCTTT
CASSVEQGRGTEAFF
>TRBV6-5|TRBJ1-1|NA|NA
TGTGCCATCCCAGCAGGGGCCCTGAACACTGAAGCTTTCTTT
CAIPAGALNTEAFF
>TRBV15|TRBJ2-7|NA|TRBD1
TGTGCCACCAGCATAGGGACAGAGAGCTACGAGCAGTACTTC
CATSIGTESYEQYF
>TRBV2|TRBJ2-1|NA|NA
TGTGCCAGCAGTGAGGGTGTGAGTGAGCAGTTCTTC
CASSEGVSEQFF
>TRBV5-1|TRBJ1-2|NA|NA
TGCGCCAGCAGCTTGAAGGACGACGGCTACACCTTC
CASSLKDDGYTF
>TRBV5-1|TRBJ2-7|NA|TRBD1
TGCGCCAGCAGTAAAGACAGGGGCTACGAGCAGTACTTC
CASSKDRGYEQYF
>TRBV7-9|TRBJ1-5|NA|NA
TGTGCCAGCAGCATGGGGGGTCAGCCCCAGCATTTT
CASSMGGQPQHF
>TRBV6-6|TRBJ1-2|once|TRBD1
TGTGCCAGCAGTTACTGGACAGGGGAAGGCTACACCTTC
CASSYWTGEGYTF
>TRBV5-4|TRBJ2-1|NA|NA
TGTGCCAGCAGCTTTATCAATGAGCAGTTCTTC
CASSFINEQFF
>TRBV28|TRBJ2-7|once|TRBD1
TGTGCCAGCAGTTTGACAGGGGGAAGCTACGAGCAGTACTTC
CASSLTGGSYEQYF
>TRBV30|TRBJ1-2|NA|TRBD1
TGTGCCTGGAGTGCCCGGGACAGGGAATGGGGTGGCTACACCTTC
CAWSARDREWGGYTF
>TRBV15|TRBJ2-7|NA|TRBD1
TGTGCCACCAGCATTCCCGGGACAGGGGTGTACGAGCAGTACTTC
CATSIPGTGVYEQYF
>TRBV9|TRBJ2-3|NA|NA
TGTGCCAGCAGGAATGGAACCCTGGGAGCCGCAGATACGCAGTATTTT
CASRNGTLGAADTQYF
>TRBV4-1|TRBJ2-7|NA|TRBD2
TGCGCCAGCAGCCAAGCCGGGACTAGCGGTATCGAGCAGTACTTC
CASSQAGTSGIEQYF
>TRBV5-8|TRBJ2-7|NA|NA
TGTGCCAGCAGCTTGGGTTCCAGGCTTTTAGGGGAGCAGTACTTC
CASSLGSRLLGEQYF
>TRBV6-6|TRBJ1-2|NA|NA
TGTGCCAGCAGGTGGACAGACGGTAACTATGGCTACACCTTC
CASRWTDGNYGYTF
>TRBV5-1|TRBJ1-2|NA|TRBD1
TGCGCCAGCAGCGAAGACAGGGGGGCCTATGGCTACACCTTC
CASSEDRGAYGYTF
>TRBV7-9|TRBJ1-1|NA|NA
TGTGCCAGCAGCCCTAAGGACCGGGGTGAAGCTTTCTTT
CASSPKDRGEAFF
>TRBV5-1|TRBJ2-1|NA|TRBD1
TGCGCCAGCAGCTTAAGACAGGGGGAGAGTGAGCAGTTCTTC
CASSLRQGESEQFF
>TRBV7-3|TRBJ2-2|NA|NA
TGTGCCAGCAGCTTCTCCCGCTGGGGGGAGCTGTTTTTT
CASSFSRWGELFF
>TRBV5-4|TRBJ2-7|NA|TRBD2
TGTGCCAGCAGCTCAGCGGGAGAGGGGTTCTACGAGCAGTACTTC
CASSSAGEGFYEQYF
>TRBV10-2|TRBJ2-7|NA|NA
TGCGCCAGCAGTGAGTCAGGGAGTAGTGGGCTCTCCTACGAGCAGTACTTC
CASSESGSSGLSYEQYF
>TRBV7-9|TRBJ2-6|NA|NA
TGTGCCAGCAACGTCGGGTCCAACGTCCTGACTTTC
CASNVGSNVLTF
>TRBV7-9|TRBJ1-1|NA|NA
TGTGCCAGCAGCTCCCCTTCCCTGAACACTGAAGCTTTCTTT
CASSSPSLNTEAFF
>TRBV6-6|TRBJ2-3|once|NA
TGTGCCAGCAGACACGGGGGAGATACGCAGTATTTT
CASRHGGDTQYF
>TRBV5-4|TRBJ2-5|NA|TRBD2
TGTGCCAGCAGCCTCCCCGGGACTACCCAAGAGACCCAGTACTTC
CASSLPGTTQETQYF
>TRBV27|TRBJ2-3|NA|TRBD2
TGTGCCAGCAGTTCCCTGGCGGGAGGGAGCACAGATACGCAGTATTTT
CASSSLAGGSTDTQYF
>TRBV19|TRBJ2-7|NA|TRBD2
TGTGCCAGTAGTATAGATCTAGCGGGGGGCCGCGAGCAGTACTTC
CASSIDLAGGREQYF
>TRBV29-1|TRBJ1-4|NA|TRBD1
TGCAGCCTCCGGACAGGGGACGGAAAACTGTTTTTT
CSLRTGDGKLFF
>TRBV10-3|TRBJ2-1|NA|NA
TGTGCCATCAGTGGTCTAGCGACATCCTACAATGAGCAGTTCTTC
CAISGLATSYNEQFF
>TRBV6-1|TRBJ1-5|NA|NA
TGTGCCAGCAGAGCCCGATGGGATAGCAATCAGCCCCAGCATTTT
CASRARWDSNQPQHF
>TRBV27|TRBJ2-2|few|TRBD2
TGTGCCAGCAGAAGGACTAGCGGGACGAGCGGGGAGCTGTTTTTT
CASRRTSGTSGELFF